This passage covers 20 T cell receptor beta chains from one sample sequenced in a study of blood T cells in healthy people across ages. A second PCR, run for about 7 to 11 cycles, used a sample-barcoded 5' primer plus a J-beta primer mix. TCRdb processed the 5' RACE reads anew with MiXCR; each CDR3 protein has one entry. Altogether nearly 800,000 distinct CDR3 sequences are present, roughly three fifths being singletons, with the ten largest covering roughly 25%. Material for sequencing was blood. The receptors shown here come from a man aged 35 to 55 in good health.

As DNA, the CDR3 is TGTGCCAGCAGCGTAGATAGGAACAGGTCGAACACTGAAGCTTTCTTT. Translation gives CASSVDRNRSNTEAFF. The V gene is TRBV9, the J gene TRBJ1-1; tentatively, D is TRBD1 (5 bases). CDR1 and CDR2 (germline): SGDLS, YYNGEE. This CDR3 has 16 amino acids. Trimming cost V 0 bases and J 1 base, with 13 bases left between them.

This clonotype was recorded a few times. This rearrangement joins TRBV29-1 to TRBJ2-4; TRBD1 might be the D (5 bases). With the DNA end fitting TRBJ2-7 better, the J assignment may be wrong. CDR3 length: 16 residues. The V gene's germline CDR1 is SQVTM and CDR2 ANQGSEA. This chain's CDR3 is CSVSNSRESKGYEQYF. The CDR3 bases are TGCAGCGTATCTAACAGCAGGGAATCAAAAGGGTACGAGCAGTACTTC.

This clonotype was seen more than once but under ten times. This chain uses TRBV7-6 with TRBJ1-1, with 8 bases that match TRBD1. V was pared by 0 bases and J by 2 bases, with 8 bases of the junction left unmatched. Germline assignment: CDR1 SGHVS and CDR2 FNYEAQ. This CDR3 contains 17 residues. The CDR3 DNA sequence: TGTGCCAGCAGCTTAGCGAGCTTGGCAGGGGGCAACACTGAAGCTTTCTTT. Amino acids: CASSLASLAGGNTEAFF.

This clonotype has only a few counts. The CDR3 sequence: CSVEDGGNEQFF. DNA for the CDR3: TGCAGCGTGGAGGACGGAGGGAATGAGCAGTTCTTC. V usage is TRBV29-1 and J usage is TRBJ2-1; TRBD2 might be the D (6 bases). V lost 6 bases, J lost 7 bases, and 13 bases lay in between. The length of the CDR3 is 12 residues. The germline CDR1 and CDR2 sequences are SQVTM and ANQGSEA.

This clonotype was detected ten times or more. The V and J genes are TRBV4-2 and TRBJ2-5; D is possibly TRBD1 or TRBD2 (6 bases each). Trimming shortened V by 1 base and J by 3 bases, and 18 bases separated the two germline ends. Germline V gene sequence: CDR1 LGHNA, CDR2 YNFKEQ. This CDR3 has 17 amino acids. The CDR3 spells CASSQAPGQGGEETQYF. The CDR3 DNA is TGTGCCAGCAGCCAAGCACCGGGACAAGGAGGGGAAGAGACCCAGTACTTC.

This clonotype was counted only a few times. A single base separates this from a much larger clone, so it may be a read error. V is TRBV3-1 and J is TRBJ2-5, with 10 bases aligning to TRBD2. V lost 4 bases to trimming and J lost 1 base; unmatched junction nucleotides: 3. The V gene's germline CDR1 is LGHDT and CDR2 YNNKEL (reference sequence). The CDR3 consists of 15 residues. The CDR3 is CASSRASGGQETQYF. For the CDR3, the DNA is TGTGCCAGCAGCCGGGCTAGCGGGGGCCAAGAGACCCAGTACTTC.

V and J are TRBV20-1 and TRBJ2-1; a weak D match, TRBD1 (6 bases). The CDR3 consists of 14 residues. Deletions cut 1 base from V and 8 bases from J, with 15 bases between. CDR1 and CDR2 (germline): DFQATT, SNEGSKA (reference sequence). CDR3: CSARVKPGDDEQFF. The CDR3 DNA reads TGCAGTGCTAGAGTAAAACCAGGGGACGATGAGCAGTTCTTC.

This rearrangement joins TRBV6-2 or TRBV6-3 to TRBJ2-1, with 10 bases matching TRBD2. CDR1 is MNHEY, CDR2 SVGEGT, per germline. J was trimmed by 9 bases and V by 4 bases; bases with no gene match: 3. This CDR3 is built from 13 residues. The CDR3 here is CASSSLAGVEQFF. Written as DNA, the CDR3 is TGTGCCAGCAGTTCCCTAGCGGGAGTTGAGCAGTTCTTC.

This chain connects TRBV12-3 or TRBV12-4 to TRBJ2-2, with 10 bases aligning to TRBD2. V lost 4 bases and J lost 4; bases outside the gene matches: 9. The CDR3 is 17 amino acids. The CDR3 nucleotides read TGTGCCAGCAGTTCCAACTCCCTAGCGGGAGTCACCGGGGAGCTGTTTTTT. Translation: CASSSNSLAGVTGELFF.

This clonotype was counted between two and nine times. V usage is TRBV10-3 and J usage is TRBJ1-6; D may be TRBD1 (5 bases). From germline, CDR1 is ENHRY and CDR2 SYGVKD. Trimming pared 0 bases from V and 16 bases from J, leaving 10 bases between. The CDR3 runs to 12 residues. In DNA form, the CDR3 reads TGTGCCATCAGTGAGTCGGGGGGGAGACTCCACTTT. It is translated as CAISESGGRLHF.

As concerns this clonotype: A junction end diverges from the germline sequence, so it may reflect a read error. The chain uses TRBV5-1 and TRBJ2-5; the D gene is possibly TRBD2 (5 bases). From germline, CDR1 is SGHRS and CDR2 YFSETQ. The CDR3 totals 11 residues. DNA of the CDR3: TGCACCAGCACCGAGGGAGAGACCCAGTACTTC. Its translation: CTSTEGETQYF.

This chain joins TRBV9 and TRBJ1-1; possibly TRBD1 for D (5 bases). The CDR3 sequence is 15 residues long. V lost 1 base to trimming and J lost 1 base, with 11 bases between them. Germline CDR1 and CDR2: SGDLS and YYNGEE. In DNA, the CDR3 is TGTGCCAGCAGCGTAAAACCGGGGACGAACACTGAAGCTTTCTTT. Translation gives CASSVKPGTNTEAFF.

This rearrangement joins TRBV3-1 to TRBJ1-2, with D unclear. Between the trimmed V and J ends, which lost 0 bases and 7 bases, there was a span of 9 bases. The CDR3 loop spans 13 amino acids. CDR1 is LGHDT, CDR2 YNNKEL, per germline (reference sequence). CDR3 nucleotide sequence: TGTGCCAGCAGCCAAGATTATCGGAGTGGCTACACCTTC. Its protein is CASSQDYRSGYTF.

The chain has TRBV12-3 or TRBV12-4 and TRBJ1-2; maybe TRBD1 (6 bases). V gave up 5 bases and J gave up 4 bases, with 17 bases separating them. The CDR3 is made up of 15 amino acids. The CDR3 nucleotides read TGTGCCAGCAGTGCGACGGGGGCTGGGAGCTATGGCTACACCTTC. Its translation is CASSATGAGSYGYTF.

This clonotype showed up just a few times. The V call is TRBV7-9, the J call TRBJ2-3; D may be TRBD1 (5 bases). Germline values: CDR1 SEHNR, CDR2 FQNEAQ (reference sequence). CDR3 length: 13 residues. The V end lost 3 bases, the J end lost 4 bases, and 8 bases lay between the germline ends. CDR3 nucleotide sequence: TGTGCCAGCAGCTTTGACAGTTCAGATACGCAGTATTTT. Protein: CASSFDSSDTQYF.

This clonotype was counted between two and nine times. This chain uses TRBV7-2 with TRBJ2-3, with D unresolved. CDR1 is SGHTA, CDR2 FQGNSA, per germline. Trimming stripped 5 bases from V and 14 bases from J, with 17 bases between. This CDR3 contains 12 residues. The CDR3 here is CASSPNQALWYF. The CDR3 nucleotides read TGTGCCAGCAGCCCCAACCAAGCTCTATGGTATTTT.

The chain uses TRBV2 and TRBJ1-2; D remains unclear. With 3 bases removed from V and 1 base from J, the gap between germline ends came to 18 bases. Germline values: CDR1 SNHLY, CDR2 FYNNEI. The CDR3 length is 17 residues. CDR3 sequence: CASSDSFMQRLNYGYTF. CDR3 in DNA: TGTGCCAGCAGTGATTCATTCATGCAGCGCCTTAACTATGGCTACACCTTC.

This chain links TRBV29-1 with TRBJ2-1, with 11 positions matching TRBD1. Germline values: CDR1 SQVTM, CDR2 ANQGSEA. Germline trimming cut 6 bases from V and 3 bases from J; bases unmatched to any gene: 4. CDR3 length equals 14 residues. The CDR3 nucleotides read TGCAGCGTGGGGGGGACAGGGGGCTACAATGAGCAGTTCTTC. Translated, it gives CSVGGTGGYNEQFF.

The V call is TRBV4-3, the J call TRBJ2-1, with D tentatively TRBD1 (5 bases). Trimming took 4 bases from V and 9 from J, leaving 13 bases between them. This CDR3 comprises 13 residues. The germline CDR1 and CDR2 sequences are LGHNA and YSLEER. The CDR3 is CASSLGLGTEQFF. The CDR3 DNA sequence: TGCGCCAGCAGCCTGGGGCTAGGTACTGAGCAGTTCTTC.

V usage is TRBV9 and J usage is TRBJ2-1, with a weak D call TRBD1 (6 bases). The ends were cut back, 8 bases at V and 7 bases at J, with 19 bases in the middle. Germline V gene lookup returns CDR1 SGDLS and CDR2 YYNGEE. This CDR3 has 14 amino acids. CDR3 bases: TGTGCCAGAAGCCCCCGCTGGGGGCAGAATGAGCAGTTCTTC. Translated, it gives CARSPRWGQNEQFF.